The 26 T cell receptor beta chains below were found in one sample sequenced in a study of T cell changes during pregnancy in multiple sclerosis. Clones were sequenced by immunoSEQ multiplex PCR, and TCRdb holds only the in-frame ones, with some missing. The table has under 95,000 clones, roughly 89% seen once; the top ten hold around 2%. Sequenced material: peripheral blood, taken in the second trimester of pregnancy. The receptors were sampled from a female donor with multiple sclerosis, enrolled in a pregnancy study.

As DNA, the CDR3 is TGTGCCAGCAGCTTAGGGGGAGAAACCTTATATGGCTACACCTTC. It codes for CASSLGGETLYGYTF. This chain links TRBV5-4 with TRBJ1-2, with TRBD1 as a possible D gene (6 bases). V was pared by 2 bases and J by 5 bases, with 16 bases between. The length of the CDR3 is 15 residues. Germline-derived CDR1 and CDR2 are SGHNT and YYREEE (reference sequence).

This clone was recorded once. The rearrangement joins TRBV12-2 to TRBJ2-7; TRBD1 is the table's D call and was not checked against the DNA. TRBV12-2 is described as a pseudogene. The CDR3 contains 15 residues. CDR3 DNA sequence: TGTGCAAGTCGCTCGAGGACAGGGTTCCGCTACGAGCAGTACTTC. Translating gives CASRSRTGFRYEQYF.

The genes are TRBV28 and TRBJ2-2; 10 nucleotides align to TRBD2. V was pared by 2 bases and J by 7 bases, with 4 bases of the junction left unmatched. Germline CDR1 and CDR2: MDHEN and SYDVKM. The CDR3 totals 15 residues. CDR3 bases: TGTGCCAGCAGTTTAGGAGCGGGAGGGAACGGGGAGCTGTTTTTT. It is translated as CASSLGAGGNGELFF. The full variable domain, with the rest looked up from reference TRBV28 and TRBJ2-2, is DVKVTQSSRYLVKRTGEKVFLECVQDMDHENMFWYRQDPGLGLRLIYFSYDVKMKEKGDIPEGYSVSREKKERFSLILESASTNQTSMYLCASSLGAGGNGELFFGEGSRLTVL.

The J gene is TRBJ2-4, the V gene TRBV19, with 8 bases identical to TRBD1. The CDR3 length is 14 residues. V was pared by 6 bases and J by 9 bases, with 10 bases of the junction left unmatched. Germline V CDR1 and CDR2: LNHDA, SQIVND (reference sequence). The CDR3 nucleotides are TGTGCCAGTAGCGGGACAGGTGTCCCGAGCATTCAGTACTTC. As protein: CASSGTGVPSIQYF.

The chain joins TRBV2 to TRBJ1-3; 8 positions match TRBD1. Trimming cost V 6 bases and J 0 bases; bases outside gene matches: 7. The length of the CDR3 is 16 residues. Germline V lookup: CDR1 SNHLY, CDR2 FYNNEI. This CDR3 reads CASSWTGRLSGNTIYF. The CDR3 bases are TGTGCCAGCAGCTGGACAGGGAGGCTCTCTGGAAACACCATATATTTT.

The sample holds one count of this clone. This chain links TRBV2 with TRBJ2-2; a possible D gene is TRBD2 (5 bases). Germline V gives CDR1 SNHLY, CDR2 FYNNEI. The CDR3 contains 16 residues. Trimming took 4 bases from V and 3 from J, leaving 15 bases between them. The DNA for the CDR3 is TGTGCCAGCAGTGGATTTGAGGGAGCTGACACCGGGGAGCTGTTTTTT. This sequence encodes CASSGFEGADTGELFF.

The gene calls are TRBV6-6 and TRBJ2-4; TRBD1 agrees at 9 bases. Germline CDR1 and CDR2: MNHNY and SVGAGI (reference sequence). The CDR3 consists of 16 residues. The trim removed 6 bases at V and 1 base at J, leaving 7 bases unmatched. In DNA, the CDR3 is TGTGCCAGCAGCCGACGACAGGGGGACGCCAAAAACATTCAGTACTTC. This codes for CASSRRQGDAKNIQYF.

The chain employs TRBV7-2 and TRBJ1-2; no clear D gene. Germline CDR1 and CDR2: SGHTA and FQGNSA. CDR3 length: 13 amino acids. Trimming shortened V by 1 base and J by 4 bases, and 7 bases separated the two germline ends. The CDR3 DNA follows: TGTGCCAGCAGCTTAGGAGGGAGCTATGGCTACACCTTC. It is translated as CASSLGGSYGYTF.

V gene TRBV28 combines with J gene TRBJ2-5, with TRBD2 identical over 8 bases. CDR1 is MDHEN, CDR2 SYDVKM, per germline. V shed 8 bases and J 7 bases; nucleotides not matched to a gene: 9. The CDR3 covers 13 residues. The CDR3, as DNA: TGTGCCAGCGGCCGTAGCGGGACGGGGACCCAGTACTTC. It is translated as CASGRSGTGTQYF. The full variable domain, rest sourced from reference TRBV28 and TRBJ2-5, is DVKVTQSSRYLVKRTGEKVFLECVQDMDHENMFWYRQDPGLGLRLIYFSYDVKMKEKGDIPEGYSVSREKKERFSLILESASTNQTSMYLCASGRSGTGTQYFGPGTRLLVL.

The CDR3 here is CRSDDYGYTF. The CDR3 DNA follows: TGCAGGAGCGACGACTATGGCTACACCTTC. The V call is TRBV20-1, the J call TRBJ1-2; D uncertain. The CDR3 has 10 amino acids. Per the germline V gene, CDR1 is DFQATT and CDR2 is SNEGSKA (reference sequence).

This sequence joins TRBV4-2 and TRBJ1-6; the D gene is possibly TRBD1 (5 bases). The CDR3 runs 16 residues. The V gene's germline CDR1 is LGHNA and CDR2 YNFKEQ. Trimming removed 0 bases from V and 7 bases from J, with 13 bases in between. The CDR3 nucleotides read TGTGCCAGCAGCCAAGAAGAGTTGACAGCAAATTCACCCCTCCACTTT. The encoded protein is CASSQEELTANSPLHF.

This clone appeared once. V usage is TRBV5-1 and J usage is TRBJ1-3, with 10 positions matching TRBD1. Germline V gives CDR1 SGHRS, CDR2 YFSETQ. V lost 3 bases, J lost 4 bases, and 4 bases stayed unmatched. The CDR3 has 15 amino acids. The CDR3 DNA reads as TGCGCCAGCAGCTATGACAGGGGGCCAGGAAACACCATATATTTT. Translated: CASSYDRGPGNTIYF.

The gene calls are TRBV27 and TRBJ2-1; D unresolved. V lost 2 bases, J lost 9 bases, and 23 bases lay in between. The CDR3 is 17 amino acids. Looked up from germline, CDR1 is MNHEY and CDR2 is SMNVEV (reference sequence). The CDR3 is CASSLLRVDGGSGEQFF. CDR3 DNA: TGTGCCAGCAGTTTACTGCGTGTGGATGGTGGTTCAGGTGAGCAGTTCTTC.

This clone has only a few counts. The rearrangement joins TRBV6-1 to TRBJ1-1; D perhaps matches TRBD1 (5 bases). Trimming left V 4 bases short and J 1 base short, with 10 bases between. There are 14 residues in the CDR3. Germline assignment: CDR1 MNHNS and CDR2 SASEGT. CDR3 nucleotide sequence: TGTGCCAGCAGTGCGGGACTCGAGAACACTGAAGCTTTCTTT. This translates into CASSAGLENTEAFF.

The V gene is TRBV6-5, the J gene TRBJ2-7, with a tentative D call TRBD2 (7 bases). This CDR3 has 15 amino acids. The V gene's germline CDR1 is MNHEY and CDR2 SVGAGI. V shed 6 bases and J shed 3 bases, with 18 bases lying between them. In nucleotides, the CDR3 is TGTGCCAGCAGCTCCTTAGGGGGGGTTCGCTACGAGCAGTACTTC. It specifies CASSSLGGVRYEQYF.

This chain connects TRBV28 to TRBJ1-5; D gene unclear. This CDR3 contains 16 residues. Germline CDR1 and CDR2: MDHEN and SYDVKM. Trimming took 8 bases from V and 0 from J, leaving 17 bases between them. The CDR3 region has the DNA TGTGCCAGCCTAGAGCGAGGGAAATATAGCAATCAGCCCCAGCATTTT. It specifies CASLERGKYSNQPQHF.

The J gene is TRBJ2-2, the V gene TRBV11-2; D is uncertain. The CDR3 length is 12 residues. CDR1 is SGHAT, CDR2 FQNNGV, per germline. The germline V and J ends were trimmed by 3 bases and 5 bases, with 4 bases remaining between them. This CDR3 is CASSFPTGELFF. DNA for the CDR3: TGTGCCAGCAGCTTTCCGACCGGGGAGCTGTTTTTT.

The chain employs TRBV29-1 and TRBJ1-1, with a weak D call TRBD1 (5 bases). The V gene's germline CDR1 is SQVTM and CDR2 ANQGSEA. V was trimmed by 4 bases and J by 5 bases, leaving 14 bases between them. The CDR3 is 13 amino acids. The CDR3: CSVVRGEGTEAFF. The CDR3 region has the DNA TGCAGCGTTGTGAGAGGGGAGGGGACTGAAGCTTTCTTT.

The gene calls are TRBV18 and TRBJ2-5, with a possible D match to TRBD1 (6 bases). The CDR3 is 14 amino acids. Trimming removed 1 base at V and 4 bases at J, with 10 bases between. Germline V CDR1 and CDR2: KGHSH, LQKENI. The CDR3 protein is CASSPQGRGETQYF. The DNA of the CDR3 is TGTGCCAGCTCACCACAGGGCAGGGGAGAGACCCAGTACTTC.

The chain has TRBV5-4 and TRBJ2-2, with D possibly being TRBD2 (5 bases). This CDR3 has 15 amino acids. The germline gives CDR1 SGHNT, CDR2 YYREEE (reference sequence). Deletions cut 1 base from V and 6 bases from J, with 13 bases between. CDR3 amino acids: CASSLYGVGSGELFF. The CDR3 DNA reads TGTGCCAGCAGCTTGTACGGGGTGGGCTCCGGGGAGCTGTTTTTT.

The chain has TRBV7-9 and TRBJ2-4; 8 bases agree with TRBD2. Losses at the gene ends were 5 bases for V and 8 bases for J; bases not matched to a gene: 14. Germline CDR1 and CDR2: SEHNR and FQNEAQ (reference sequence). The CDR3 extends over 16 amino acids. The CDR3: CASSPPFREGLDIQYF. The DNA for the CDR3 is TGTGCCAGCAGCCCCCCCTTTCGGGAGGGCCTGGACATTCAGTACTTC.

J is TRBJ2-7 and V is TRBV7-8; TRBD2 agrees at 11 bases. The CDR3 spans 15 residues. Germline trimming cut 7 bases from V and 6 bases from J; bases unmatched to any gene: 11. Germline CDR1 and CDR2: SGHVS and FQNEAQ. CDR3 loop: CASITTSGKLREQYF. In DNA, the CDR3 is TGTGCCAGCATCACGACTAGCGGGAAGTTGCGCGAGCAGTACTTC. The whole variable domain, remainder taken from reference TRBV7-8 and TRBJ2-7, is GAGVSQSPRYKVAKRGQDVALRCDPISGHVSLFWYQQALGQGPEFLTYFQNEAQLDKSGLPSDRFFAERPEGSVSTLKIQRTQQEDSAVYLCASITTSGKLREQYFGPGTRLTVT.

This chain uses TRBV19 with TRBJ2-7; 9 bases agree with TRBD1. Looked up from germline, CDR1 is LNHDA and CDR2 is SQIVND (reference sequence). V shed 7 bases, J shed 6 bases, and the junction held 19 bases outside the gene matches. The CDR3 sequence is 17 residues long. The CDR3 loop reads CASTSIVGRDRVCEQYF. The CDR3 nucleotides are TGTGCCAGTACCTCCATCGTTGGTCGGGACAGGGTTTGCGAGCAGTACTTC.

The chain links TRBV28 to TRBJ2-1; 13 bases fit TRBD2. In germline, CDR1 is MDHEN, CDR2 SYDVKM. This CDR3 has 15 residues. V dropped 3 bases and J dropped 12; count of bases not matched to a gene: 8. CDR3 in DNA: TGTGCCAGCAGTTTGCGACTAGCGGGAGGTGCGTGGCAGTTCTTC. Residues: CASSLRLAGGAWQFF.

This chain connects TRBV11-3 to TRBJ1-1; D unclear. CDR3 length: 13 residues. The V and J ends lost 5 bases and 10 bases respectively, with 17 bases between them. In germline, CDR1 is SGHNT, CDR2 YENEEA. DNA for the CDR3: TGTGCCAGCAGCCTCAACCAAATCAGTCGAGCTTTCTTT. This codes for CASSLNQISRAFF.

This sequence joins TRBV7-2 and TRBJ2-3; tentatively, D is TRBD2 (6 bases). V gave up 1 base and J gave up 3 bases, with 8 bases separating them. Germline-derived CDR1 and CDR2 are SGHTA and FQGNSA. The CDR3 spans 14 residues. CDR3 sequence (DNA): TGTGCCAGCAGCTTAGGGCTAGCGACAGATACGCAGTATTTT. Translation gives CASSLGLATDTQYF. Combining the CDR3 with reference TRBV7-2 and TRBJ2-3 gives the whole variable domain GAGVSQSPSNKVTEKGKDVELRCDPISGHTALYWYRQSLGQGLEFLIYFQGNSAPDKSGLPSDRFSAERTGGSVSTLTIQRTQQEDSAVYLCASSLGLATDTQYFGPGTRLTVL.